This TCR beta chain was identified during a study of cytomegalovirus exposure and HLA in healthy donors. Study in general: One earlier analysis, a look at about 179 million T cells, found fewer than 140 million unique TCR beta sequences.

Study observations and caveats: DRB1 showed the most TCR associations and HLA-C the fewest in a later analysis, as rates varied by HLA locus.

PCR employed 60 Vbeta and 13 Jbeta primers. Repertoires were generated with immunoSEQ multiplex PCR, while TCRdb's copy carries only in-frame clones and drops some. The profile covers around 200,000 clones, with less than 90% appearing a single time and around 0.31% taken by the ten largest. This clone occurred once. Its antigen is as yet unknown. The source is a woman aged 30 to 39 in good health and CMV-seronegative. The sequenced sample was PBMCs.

In nucleotides, the CDR3 is TGTGCCAGCAGCCCTATAGGGGACGAGCAGTACTTC. Translating it yields CASSPIGDEQYF. This sequence joins TRBV7-9 and TRBJ2-7, with D perhaps TRBD1 (5 bases). CDR3 length: 12 amino acids. Trimming took 5 bases from V and 5 from J, leaving 10 bases between them. The germline gives CDR1 SEHNR, CDR2 FQNEAQ (reference sequence).